This T cell receptor (beta chain) was profiled in a study of neurological immune-mediated disorders. The study, taken as a whole, reports: One related-CDR3 cluster, found by phylogenetic grouping, held repertoires of 18 of 34 multiple sclerosis patients and is a possible signature. The absence of any CDR3 amino acid sequence shared by expanded clones across subjects suggests that repertoires were private in all groups.

Each TCR transcript was tagged with a 10-nucleotide random UMI during 5'RACE. TCRdb reanalysed the 5' RACE reads using MiXCR and keeps one entry per CDR3 protein. Here the sample spans tens of thousands of distinct CDR3 sequences, 3.4% being singletons. This clonotype appeared many times. Its antigen is currently unknown. Germline loops: CDR1 GTSNPN, CDR2 SVGIG (reference sequence). CDR3 length: 12 residues. Losses at the gene ends were 3 bases for V and 9 bases for J; bases not matched to a gene: 4. The receptor was isolated from a man in his forties with multiple sclerosis. The genes are TRBV30 and TRBJ2-1; 8 positions match TRBD1. The sample taken for sequencing was PBMCs. The CDR3 DNA reads as TGTGCCTGGAGAGCGGACAGGGTTGAGCAGTTCTTC. This codes for CAWRADRVEQFF.